This TCR beta chain was observed in a study of cytomegalovirus exposure and HLA in healthy donors. Study-wide findings and caveats: The study labeled fewer than 200 TCR beta chains cytomegalovirus-associated. Many donors shared some public TCRs, even though most TCR sequences were rare. In a later analysis, first-cohort TCR clusters were found to tend to co-occur in the 130 or so validation repertoires.

Using immunoSEQ multiplex PCR, the repertoire was profiled, and TCRdb retains in-frame clones only, with some absent. The sample shows approximately 220,000 clones, about 90% of them seen only once. The CDR3 contains 17 residues. Germline trimming cut 0 bases from V and 1 base from J; bases unmatched to any gene: 12. Germline V gene lookup returns CDR1 GTSNPN and CDR2 SVGIG (reference sequence). The donors were members of the approximately 120-subject validation cohort (separate from the roughly 660-subject first cohort). Of note for this clone: Antigen: not known.

Sequencing input: PBMCs. The TCR originated in a woman between 18 and 29 years old in good health and CMV-seronegative. The genes are TRBV30 and TRBJ2-7; 7 bases match TRBD1. CDR3 sequence: CAWSVGGPSGGSYEQYF. The CDR3 DNA reads TGTGCCTGGAGTGTAGGGGGTCCGTCAGGGGGATCCTACGAGCAGTACTTC. The entire variable domain, with the rest obtained from reference TRBV30 and TRBJ2-7, is as follows: SQTIHQWPATLVQPVGSPLSLECTVEGTSNPNLYWYRQAAGRGLQLLFYSVGIGQISSEVPQNLSASRPQDRQFILSSKKLLLSDSGFYLCAWSVGGPSGGSYEQYFGPGTRLTVT.